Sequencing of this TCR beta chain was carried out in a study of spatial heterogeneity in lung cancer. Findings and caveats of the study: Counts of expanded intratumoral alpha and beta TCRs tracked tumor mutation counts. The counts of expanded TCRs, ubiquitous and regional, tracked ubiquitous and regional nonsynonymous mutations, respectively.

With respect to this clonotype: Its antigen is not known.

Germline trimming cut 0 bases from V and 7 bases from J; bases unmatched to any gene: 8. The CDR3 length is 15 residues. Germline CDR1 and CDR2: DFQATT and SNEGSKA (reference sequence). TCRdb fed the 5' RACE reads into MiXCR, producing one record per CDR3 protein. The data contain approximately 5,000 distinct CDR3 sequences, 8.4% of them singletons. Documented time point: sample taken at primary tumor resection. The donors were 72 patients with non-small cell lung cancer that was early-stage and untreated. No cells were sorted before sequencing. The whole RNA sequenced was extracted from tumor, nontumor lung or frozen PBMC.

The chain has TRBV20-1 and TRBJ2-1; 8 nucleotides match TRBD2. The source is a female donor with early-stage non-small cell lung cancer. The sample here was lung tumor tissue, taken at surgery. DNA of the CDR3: TGCAGTGCTAGAGATCGGATTAGCGGGGTAAATGAGCAGTTCTTC. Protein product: CSARDRISGVNEQFF.